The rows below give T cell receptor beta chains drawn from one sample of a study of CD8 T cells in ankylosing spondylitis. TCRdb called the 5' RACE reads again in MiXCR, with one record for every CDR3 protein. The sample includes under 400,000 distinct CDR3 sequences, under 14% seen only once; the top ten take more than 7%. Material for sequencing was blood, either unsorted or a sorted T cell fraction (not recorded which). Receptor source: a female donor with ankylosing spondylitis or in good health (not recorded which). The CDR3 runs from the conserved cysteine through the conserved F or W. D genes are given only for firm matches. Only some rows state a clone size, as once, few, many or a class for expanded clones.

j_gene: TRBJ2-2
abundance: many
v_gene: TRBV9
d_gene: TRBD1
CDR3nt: TGTGCCAGCAGCCCAAGGACAGGGGGCTACACCGGGGAGCTGTTTTTT
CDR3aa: CASSPRTGGYTGELFF

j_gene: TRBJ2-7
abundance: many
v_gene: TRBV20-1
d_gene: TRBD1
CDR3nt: TGCAGTGCCGGGACAGGGTCGTACGAGCAGTACTTC
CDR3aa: CSAGTGSYEQYF

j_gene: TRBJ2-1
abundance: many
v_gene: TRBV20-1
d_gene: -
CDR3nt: TGCAGTGCTCCCCGAGCGGGTGGCTCCTACAATGAGCAGTTCTTC
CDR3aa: CSAPRAGGSYNEQFF

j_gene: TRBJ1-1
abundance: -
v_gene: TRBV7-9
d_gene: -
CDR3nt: TGTGCCAGCAGCTTAAGGGACGAGGACACTGAAGCTTTCTTT
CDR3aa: CASSLRDEDTEAFF

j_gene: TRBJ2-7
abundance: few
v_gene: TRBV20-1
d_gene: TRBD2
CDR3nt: TGCAGTGCCGCAATCGGGGGGGAATCGCAGTACTTC
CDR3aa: CSAAIGGESQYF

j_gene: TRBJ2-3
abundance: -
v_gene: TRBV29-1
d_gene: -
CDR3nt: TGCAGCGTTGATAAGGGAGGGGGAACAGATACGCAGTATTTT
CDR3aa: CSVDKGGGTDTQYF

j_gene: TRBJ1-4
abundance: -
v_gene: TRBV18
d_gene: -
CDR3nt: TGTGCCAGCTCACGGGATCGGGAGGAAAAACTGTTTTTT
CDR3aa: CASSRDREEKLFF

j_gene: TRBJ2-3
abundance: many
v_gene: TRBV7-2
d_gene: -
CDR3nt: TGTGCCAGCAGCCTAGGAGGGGTTCACACAGATACGCAGTATTTT
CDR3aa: CASSLGGVHTDTQYF

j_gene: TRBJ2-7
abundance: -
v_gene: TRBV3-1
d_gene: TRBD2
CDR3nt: TGTGCCAGCAGCCAAGCGGGGGGACTAAACGTTAACGAGCAGTACTTC
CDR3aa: CASSQAGGLNVNEQYF

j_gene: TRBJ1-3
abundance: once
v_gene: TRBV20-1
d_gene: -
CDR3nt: TGCAGTGCTAGAGGTGGAGACACCATATATTTT
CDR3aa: CSARGGDTIYF

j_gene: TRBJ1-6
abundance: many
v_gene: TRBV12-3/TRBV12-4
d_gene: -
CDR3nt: TGTGCCAGCAGTATAAGAGGGGGGCGAGGAAATTCACCCCTCCACTTT
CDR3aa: CASSIRGGRGNSPLHF

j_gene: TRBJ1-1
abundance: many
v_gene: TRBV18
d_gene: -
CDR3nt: TGTGCCAGCTCACCGGCCGGAGGCGGCACTGAAGCTTTCTTT
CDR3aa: CASSPAGGGTEAFF

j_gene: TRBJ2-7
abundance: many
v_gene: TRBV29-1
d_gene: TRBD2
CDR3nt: TGCAGCGTTGAAGGGACTAGCGGGAACGAGCAGTACTTC
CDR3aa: CSVEGTSGNEQYF

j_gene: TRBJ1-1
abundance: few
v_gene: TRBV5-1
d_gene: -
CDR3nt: TGCGCCAGCAGCGGACAGACTGAAGCTTTCTTT
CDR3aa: CASSGQTEAFF

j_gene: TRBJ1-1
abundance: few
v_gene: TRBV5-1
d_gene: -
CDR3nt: TGCGCCAGCAGCCTGGGGAGCTCGAACACTGAAGCTTTCTTT
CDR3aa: CASSLGSSNTEAFF

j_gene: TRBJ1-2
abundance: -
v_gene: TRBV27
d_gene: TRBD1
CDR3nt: TGTGCCAGCAGTTCGACAGGGGGTGACTATGGCTACACCTTC
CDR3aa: CASSSTGGDYGYTF

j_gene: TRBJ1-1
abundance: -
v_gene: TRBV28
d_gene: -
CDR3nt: TGTGCCAGCAGTTCCCCGAACGGGGGGACTGAAGCTTTCTTT
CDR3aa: CASSSPNGGTEAFF

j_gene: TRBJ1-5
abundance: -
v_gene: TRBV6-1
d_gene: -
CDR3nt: TGTGCCAGCAGTCGTAGACAGGGCAATCAGCCCCAGCATTTT
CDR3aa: CASSRRQGNQPQHF

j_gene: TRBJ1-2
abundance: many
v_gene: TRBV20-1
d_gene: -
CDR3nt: TGCAGTGCTACCCCGGGGGGGGCCGCTAACTATGGCTACACCTTC
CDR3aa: CSATPGGAANYGYTF

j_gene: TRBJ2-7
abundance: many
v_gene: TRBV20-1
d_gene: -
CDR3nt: TGCAGTGCCTCCGACGGTCCCGCCTACGAGCAGTACTTC
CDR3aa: CSASDGPAYEQYF

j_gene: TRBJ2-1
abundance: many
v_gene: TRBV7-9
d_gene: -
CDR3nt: TGTGCCAGCAGCTTACGTAAAGACGATGAGCAGTTCTTC
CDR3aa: CASSLRKDDEQFF

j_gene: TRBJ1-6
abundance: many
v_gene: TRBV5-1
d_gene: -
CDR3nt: TGCGCCAGCAGCGCTATTACCGGGACTAATTCACCCCTCCACTTT
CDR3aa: CASSAITGTNSPLHF

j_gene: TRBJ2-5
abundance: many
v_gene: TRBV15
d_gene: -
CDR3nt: TGTGCCACCAGCAGAGTTTCAAAGAGGGAGACCCAGTACTTC
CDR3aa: CATSRVSKRETQYF

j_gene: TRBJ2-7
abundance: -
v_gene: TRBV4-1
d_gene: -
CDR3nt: TGCGCCAGCAGCCAAGAAGCAGGGCCTGTATACGAGCAGTACTTC
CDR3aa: CASSQEAGPVYEQYF

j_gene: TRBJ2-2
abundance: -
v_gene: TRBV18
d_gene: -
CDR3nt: TGTGCCAGCTCACCACAAGGAGGGCCCACCGGGGAGCTGTTTTTT
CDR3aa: CASSPQGGPTGELFF

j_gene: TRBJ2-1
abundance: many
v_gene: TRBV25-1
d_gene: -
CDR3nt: TGTGCCAGCAATAGCGTAAGTGAGCAGTTCTTC
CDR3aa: CASNSVSEQFF

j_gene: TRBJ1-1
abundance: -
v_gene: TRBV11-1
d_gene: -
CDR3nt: TGTGCCAGCAGCCAAAACGGCATGAACACTGAAGCTTTCTTT
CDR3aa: CASSQNGMNTEAFF

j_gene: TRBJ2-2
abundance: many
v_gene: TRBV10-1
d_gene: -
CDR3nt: TGCGCCAGCAATGGCAGCCCCGAGGGCGGGGAGCTGTTTTTT
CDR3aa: CASNGSPEGGELFF

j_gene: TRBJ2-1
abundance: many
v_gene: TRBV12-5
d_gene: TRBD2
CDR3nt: TGTGCTAGTGGCAATCTAGCGGGGGCACAGTTCTTC
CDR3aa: CASGNLAGAQFF

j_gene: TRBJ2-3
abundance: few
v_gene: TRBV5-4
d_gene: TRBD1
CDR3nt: TGTGCCAGCAGCTTGTGGCCAGGGGGAACAGATACGCAGTATTTT
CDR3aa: CASSLWPGGTDTQYF

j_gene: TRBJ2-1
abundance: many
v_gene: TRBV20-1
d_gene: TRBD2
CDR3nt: TGCAGTGCTATACTAGCGGGGATCCTCAGTGAGCAGTTCTTC
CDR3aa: CSAILAGILSEQFF

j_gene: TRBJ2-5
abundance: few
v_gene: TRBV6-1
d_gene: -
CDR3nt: TGTGCCAGCCATAAAGGGGAAGAGACCCAGTACTTC
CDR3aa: CASHKGEETQYF

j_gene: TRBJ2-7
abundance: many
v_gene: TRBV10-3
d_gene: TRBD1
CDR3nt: TGTGCCATCAGTGAGCCGACAGGGTACGACGAGCAGTACTTC
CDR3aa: CAISEPTGYDEQYF

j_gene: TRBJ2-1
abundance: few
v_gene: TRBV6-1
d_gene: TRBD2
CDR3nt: TGTGCCAGCAGGGGGGGGAGGCACCGCGCCAATGAGCAGTTCTTC
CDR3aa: CASRGGRHRANEQFF

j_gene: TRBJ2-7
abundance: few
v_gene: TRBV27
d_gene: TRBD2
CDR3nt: TGTGCCAGCAGTTTTAGGGCCAGCGGGAGAGTGCAGTACTTC
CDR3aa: CASSFRASGRVQYF

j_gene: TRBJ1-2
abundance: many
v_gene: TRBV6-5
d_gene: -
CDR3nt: TGTGCCAGCAGTTACTCGGTCCTAAACTATGGCTACACCTTC
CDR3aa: CASSYSVLNYGYTF

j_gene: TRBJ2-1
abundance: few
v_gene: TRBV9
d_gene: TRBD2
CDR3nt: TGTGCCAGCAGCGTAGGGCTAGCGGGGGCCGGGAGCTCCTACAATGAGCAGTTCTTC
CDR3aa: CASSVGLAGAGSSYNEQFF

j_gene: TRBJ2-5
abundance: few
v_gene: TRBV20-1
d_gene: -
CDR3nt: TGCAGTGTCACAGGAGCACCTAACGGGGAGACCCAGTACTTC
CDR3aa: CSVTGAPNGETQYF

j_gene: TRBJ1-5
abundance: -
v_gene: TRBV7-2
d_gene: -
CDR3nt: TGTGCCAGCAGCAGCAGGGGTGGGCAGCCCCAGCATTTT
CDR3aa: CASSSRGGQPQHF

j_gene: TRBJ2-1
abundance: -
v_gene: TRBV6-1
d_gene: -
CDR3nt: TGTGCCAGCAGTGAAAGCTGGGGTACCATTGAGCAGTTCTTC
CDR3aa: CASSESWGTIEQFF

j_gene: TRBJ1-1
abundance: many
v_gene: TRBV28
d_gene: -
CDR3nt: TGTGCCAGCAGTTTATTGGGGACCTACACTGAAGCTTTCTTT
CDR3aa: CASSLLGTYTEAFF

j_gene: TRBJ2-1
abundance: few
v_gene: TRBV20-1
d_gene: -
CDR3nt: TGCAGTGCTAGACACCAAGCAGGGTACAGCTCCTACAATGAGCAGTTCTTC
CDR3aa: CSARHQAGYSSYNEQFF

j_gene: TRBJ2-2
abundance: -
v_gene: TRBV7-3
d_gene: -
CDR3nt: TGTGCCAGCAGCTTAAGAGGGGCGGACACCGGGGAGCTGTTTTTT
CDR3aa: CASSLRGADTGELFF

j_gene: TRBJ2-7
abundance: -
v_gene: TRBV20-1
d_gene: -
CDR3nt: TGCTGTGCTAGAGATGCAAAAGAAACGGTCTACAGGGACGAGCAGTACTTC
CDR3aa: CCARDAKETVYRDEQYF

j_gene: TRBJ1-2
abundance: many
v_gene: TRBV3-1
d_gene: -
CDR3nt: TGTGCCAGCGGACCCACATCCAACTATGGCTACACCTTC
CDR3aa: CASGPTSNYGYTF

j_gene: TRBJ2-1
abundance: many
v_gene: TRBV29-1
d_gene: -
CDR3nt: TGCAGCGGAGGAATTAACAATGAGCAGTTCTTC
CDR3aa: CSGGINNEQFF

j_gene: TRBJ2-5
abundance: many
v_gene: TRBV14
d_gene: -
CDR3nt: TGTGCCAGCAGCCAGCAAATAGGAGAGACCCAGTACTTC
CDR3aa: CASSQQIGETQYF

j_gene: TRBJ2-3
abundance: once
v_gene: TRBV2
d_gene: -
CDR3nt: TGTGCCAGCATTCGGGAAAGGACGAGGATGGATACGCAGTATTTT
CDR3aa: CASIRERTRMDTQYF